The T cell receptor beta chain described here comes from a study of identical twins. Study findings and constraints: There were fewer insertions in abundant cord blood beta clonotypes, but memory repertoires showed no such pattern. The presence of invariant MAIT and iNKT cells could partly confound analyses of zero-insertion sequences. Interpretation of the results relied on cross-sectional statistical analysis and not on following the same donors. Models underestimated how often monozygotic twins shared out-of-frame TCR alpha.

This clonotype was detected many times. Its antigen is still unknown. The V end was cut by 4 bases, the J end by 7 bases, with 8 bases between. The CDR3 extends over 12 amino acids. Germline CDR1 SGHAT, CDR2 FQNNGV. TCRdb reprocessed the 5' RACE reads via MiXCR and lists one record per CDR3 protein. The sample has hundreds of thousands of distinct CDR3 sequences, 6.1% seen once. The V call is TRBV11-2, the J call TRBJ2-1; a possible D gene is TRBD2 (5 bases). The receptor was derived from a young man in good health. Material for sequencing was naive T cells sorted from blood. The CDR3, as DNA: TGTGCCAGCAGCTCTAGCCCTAATGAGCAGTTCTTC. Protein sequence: CASSSSPNEQFF.